The T cell receptor beta chain described here comes from a study of T-cell memory formation after mild COVID-19. On this clonotype: The target antigen is unknown.

General study points: Among clones contracting day 15 to 85, CD4/CD8 was balanced, whereas later expanders leaned CD4+. In second-wave clones peaking day 37, SARS-CoV-2 specificity remained unconfirmed.

Looked up from germline, CDR1 is SEHNR and CDR2 is FQNEAQ (reference sequence). This CDR3 spans 14 amino acids. V was trimmed by 1 base and J by 0 bases, leaving 6 bases between them. 5'RACE with constant-segment primers built TCRalpha and TCRbeta cDNA libraries with UMIs. TCRdb ran MiXCR on the 5' RACE reads and lists one entry per CDR3 protein. Of about 260,000 distinct CDR3 sequences listed, roughly 16% are singletons. The sample taken for sequencing was PBMCs or a T cell subset sorted from them (not recorded which). The chain combines TRBV7-9 with TRBJ2-5, with no clear D. The origin of this receptor is a man aged 18 to 35 who had mild COVID-19 (a few samples of this study predate the infection). Cell type and time point are not known. CDR3: CASSLGQNQETQYF. CDR3 nucleotide sequence: TGTGCCAGCAGCTTAGGGCAAAACCAAGAGACCCAGTACTTC.